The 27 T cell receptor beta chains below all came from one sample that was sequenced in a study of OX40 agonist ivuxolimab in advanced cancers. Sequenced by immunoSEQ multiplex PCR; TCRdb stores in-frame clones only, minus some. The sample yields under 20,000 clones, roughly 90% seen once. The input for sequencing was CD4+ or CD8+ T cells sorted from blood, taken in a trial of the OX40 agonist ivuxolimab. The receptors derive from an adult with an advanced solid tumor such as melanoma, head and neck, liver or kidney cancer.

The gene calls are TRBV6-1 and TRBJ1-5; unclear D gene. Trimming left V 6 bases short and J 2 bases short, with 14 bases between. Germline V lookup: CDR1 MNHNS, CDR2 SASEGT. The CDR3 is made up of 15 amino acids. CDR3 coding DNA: TGTGCCAGCAGGAGGTCTGGTGGAGGCAATCAGCCCCAGCATTTT. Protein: CASRRSGGGNQPQHF.

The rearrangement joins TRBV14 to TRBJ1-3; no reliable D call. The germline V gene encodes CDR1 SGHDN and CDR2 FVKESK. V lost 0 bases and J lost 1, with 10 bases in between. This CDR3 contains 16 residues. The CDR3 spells CASSQDLSTSGNTIYF. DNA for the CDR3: TGTGCCAGCAGCCAAGATTTAAGCACGTCTGGAAACACCATATATTTT.

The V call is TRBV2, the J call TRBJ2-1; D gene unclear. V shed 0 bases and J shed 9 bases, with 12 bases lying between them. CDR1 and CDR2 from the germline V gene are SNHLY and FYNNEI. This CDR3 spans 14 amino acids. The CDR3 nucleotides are TGTGCCAGCAGTGAAGCGCTAGGAAGTGGTGAGCAGTTCTTC. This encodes CASSEALGSGEQFF.

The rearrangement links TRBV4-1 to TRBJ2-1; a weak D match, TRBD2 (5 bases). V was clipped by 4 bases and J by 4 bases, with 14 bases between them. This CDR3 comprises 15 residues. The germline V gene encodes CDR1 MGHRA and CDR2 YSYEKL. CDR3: CASSPSSGVYNEQFF. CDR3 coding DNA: TGCGCCAGCAGCCCCTCAAGCGGAGTTTACAATGAGCAGTTCTTC.

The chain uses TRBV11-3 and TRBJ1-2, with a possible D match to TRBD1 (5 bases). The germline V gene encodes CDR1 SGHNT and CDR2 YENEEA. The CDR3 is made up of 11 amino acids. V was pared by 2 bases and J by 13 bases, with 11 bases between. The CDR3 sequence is CASSLRGGSTF. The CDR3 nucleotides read TGTGCCAGCAGCTTACGGGGGGGAAGCACCTTC.

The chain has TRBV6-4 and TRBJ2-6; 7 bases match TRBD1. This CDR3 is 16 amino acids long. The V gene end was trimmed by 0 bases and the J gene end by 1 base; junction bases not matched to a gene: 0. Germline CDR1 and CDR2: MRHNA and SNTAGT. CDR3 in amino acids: CASSDSTGSGANVLTF. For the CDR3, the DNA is TGTGCCAGCAGTGACTCGACAGGGTCTGGGGCCAACGTCCTGACTTTC.

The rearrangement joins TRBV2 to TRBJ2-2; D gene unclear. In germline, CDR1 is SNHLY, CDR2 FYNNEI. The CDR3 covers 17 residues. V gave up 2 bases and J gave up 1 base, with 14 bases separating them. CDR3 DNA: TGTGCCAGCAGTGAATCAAATGGTCGGCAGAACACCGGGGAGCTGTTTTTT. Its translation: CASSESNGRQNTGELFF.

CDR3 in amino acids: CAWRISRDSYGEQYF. The CDR3 DNA follows: TGTGCCTGGAGAATCTCACGGGACTCCTATGGAGAGCAGTACTTC. This chain uses TRBV30 with TRBJ2-7; a possible D gene is TRBD2 (6 bases). This CDR3 is built from 15 residues. Trimming took 3 bases from V and 7 from J, leaving 22 bases between them. The V gene's germline CDR1 is GTSNPN and CDR2 SVGIG (reference sequence). Based on the CDR3 plus reference TRBV30 and TRBJ2-7, the full variable domain is SQTIHQWPATLVQPVGSPLSLECTVEGTSNPNLYWYRQAAGRGLQLLFYSVGIGQISSEVPQNLSASRPQDRQFILSSKKLLLSDSGFYLCAWRISRDSYGEQYFGPGTRLTVT.

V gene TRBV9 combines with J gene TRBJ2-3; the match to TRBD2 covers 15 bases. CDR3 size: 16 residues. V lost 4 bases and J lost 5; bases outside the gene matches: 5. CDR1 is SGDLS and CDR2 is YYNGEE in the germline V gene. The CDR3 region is CASSPGLAGGIDTQYF. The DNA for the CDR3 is TGTGCCAGCAGCCCAGGACTAGCGGGGGGGATAGATACGCAGTATTTT. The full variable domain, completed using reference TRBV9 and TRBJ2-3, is DSGVTQTPKHLITATGQRVTLRCSPRSGDLSVYWYQQSLDQGLQFLIQYYNGEERAKGNILERFSAQQFPDLHSELNLSSLELGDSALYFCASSPGLAGGIDTQYFGPGTRLTVL.

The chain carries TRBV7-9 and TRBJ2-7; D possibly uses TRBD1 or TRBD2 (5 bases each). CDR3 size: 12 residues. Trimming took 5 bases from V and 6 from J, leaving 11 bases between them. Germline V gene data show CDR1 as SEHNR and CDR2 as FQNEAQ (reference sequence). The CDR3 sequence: CASSTGRVEQYF. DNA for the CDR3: TGTGCCAGCAGCACGGGACGAGTCGAGCAGTACTTC.

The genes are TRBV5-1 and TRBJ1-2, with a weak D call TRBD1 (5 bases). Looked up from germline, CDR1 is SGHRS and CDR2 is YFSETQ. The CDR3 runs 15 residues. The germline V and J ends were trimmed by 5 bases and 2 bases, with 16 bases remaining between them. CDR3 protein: CASSLTGPRNYGYTF. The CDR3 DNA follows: TGCGCCAGCAGTTTAACAGGCCCCAGAAACTATGGCTACACCTTC.

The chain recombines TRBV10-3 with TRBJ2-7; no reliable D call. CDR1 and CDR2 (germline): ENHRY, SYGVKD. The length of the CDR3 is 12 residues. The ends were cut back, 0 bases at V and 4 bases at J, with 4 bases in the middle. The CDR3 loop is CAISESAYEQYF. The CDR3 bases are TGTGCCATCAGTGAGTCGGCGTACGAGCAGTACTTC.

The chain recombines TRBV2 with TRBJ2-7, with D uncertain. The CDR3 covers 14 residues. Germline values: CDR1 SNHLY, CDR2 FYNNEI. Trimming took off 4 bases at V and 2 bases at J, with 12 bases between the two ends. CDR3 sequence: CASSVKSGAYEQYF. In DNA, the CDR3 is TGTGCCAGCAGTGTTAAATCCGGAGCCTACGAGCAGTACTTC.

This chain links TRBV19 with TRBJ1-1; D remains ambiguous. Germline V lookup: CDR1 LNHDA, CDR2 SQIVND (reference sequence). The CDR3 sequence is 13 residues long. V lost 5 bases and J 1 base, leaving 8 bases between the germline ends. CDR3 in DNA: TGTGCCAGTAGTCCGCAGCAGAACACTGAAGCTTTCTTT. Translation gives CASSPQQNTEAFF. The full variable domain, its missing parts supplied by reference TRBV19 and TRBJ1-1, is DGGITQSPKYLFRKEGQNVTLSCEQNLNHDAMYWYRQDPGQGLRLIYYSQIVNDFQKGDIAEGYSVSREKKESFPLTVTSAQKNPTAFYLCASSPQQNTEAFFGQGTRLTVV.

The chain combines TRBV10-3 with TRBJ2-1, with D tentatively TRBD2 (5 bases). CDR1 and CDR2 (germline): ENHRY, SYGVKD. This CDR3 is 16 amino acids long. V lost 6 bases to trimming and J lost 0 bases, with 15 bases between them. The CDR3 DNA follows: TGTGCCATCAGCAGAACCTCAGAGGGCTCCTACAATGAGCAGTTCTTC. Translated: CAISRTSEGSYNEQFF.

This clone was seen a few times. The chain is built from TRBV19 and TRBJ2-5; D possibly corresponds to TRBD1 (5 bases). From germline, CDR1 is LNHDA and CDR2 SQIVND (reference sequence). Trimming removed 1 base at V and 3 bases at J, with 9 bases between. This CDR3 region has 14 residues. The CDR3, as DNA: TGTGCCAGTAGTATAGCAGGGTCCAAAGAGACCCAGTACTTC. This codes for CASSIAGSKETQYF. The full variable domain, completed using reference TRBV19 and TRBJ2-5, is DGGITQSPKYLFRKEGQNVTLSCEQNLNHDAMYWYRQDPGQGLRLIYYSQIVNDFQKGDIAEGYSVSREKKESFPLTVTSAQKNPTAFYLCASSIAGSKETQYFGPGTRLLVL.

For the CDR3, the DNA is TGTGCCAGCAGCTTAGCACTAGCTGTTGCCGAGCAGTACTTC. Amino acids: CASSLALAVAEQYF. V usage is TRBV11-2 and J usage is TRBJ2-7; maybe TRBD2 (6 bases). This CDR3 spans 14 amino acids. Germline V gene data show CDR1 as SGHAT and CDR2 as FQNNGV. Trimming removed 1 base from V and 6 bases from J, with 13 bases in between.

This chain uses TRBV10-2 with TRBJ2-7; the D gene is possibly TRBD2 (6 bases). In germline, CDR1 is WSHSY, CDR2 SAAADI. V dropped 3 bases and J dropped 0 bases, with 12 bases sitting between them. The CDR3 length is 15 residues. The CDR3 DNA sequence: TGCGCCAGCAGTGATCCCAACGGGGGCTCCTACGAGCAGTACTTC. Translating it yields CASSDPNGGSYEQYF.

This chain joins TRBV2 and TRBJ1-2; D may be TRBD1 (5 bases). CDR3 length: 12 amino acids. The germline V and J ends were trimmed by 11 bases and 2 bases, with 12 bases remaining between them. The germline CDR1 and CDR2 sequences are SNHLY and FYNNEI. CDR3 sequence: CASVGQNYGYTF. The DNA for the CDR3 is TGTGCCTCCGTCGGACAAAACTATGGCTACACCTTC.

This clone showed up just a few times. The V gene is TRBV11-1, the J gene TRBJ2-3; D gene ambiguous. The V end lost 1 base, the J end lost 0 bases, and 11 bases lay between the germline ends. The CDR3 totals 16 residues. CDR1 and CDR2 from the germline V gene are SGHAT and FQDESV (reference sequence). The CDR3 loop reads CASSLGAARSTDTQYF. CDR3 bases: TGTGCCAGCAGCTTAGGGGCGGCGCGGAGCACAGATACGCAGTATTTT.

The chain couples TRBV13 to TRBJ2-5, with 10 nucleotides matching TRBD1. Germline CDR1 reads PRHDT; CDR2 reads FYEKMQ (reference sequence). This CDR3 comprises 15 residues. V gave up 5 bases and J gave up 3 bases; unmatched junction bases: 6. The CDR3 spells CASSNSGTGEETQYF. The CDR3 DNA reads TGTGCCAGCAGCAATTCTGGGACAGGGGAAGAGACCCAGTACTTC. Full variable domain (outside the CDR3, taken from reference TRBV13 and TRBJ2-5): AAGVIQSPRHLIKEKRETATLKCYPIPRHDTVYWYQQGPGQDPQFLISFYEKMQSDKGSIPDRFSAQQFSDYHSELNMSSLELGDSALYFCASSNSGTGEETQYFGPGTRLLVL.

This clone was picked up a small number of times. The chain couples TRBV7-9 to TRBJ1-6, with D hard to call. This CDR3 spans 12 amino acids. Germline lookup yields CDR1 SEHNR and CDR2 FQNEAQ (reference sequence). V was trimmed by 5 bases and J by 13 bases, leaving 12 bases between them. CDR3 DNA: TGTGCCAGCAGCCACCAGGTTCGGCCCCTCCACTTT. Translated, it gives CASSHQVRPLHF.

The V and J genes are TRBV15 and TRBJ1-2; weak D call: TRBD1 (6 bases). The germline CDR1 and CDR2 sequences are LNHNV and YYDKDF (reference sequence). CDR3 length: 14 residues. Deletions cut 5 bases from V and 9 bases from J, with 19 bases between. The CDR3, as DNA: TGTGCCACCAGCTCGACCGGAGGGGGGCGAAGCTACACCTTC. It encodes CATSSTGGGRSYTF.

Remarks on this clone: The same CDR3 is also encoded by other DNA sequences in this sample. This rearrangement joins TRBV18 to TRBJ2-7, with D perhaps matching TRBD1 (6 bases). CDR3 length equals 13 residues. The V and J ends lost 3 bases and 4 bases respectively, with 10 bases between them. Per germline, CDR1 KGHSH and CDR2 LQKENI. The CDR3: CASSPLDSYEQYF. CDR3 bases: TGTGCCAGCTCACCGCTGGACAGTTACGAGCAGTACTTC.

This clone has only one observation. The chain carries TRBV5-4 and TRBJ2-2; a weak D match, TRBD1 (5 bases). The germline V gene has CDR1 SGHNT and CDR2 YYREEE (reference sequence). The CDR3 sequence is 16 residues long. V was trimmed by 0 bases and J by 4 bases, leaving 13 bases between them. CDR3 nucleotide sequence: TGTGCCAGCAGCTTGGATTCACGGCAGGGCACCGGGGAGCTGTTTTTT. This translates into CASSLDSRQGTGELFF.

The CDR3 nucleotides are TGTGCCAGCAGTTATAGTCGCTTTGCCTACGAGCAGTACTTC. Translation gives CASSYSRFAYEQYF. The chain employs TRBV6-5 and TRBJ2-7; D not resolved. The germline V gene has CDR1 MNHEY and CDR2 SVGAGI. Trimming stripped 3 bases from V and 2 bases from J, with 11 bases between. CDR3 length equals 14 residues.

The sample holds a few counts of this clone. The CDR3 spells CASSFTLGQGIAEQYF. CDR3 nucleotide sequence: TGTGCCAGCAGTTTCACTTTAGGACAGGGAATTGCCGAGCAGTACTTC. The chain is built from TRBV6-6 and TRBJ2-7; 8 nucleotides agree with TRBD1. This CDR3 region has 16 residues. The ends lost 4 bases at V and 6 bases at J; junction bases unmatched: 14. Germline-derived CDR1 and CDR2 are MNHNY and SVGAGI (reference sequence).